This TCR beta chain derives from a study of blood T cell repertoires in COVID-19. The protocol was immunoSEQ multiplex PCR, while the TCRdb copy is restricted to in-frame clones and leaves out a portion. This sample has some 74,000 clones, with roughly 87% found just once. CDR1 SGHAT and CDR2 FQNNGV come from the germline V gene. This CDR3 is 11 amino acids long. With 4 bases removed from V and 7 bases from J, the gap between germline ends came to 8 bases. What was sequenced was peripheral blood. The sequence was collected from a man aged 45-60 years with active COVID-19. This chain connects TRBV11-2 to TRBJ2-7, with D perhaps TRBD1 (6 bases). CDR3 residues: CASSSTGEQYF. The CDR3 nucleotides are TGTGCCAGCAGCTCAACAGGGGAGCAGTACTTC.